The present T cell receptor beta chain was sequenced within a study of T cell changes during pregnancy in multiple sclerosis. Losses at the gene ends were 2 bases for V and 3 bases for J; bases not matched to a gene: 6. Germline V CDR1 and CDR2: SGHRS, YFSETQ. The CDR3 covers 15 residues. The assay was immunoSEQ multiplex PCR, and TCRdb's table has in-frame clones only and misses some. The table shows 55,000 to 75,000 clones, with 91% occurring only once. The chain couples TRBV5-1 to TRBJ2-7, with 9 bases fitting TRBD2. This receptor was obtained from a female donor in good health, enrolled as a control in a pregnancy study. Sequenced here: peripheral blood, sampled in the third trimester of pregnancy. The CDR3 region is CASSFLSGGHYEQYF. The CDR3 region has the DNA TGCGCCAGCAGCTTCCTTAGCGGGGGACACTACGAGCAGTACTTC.